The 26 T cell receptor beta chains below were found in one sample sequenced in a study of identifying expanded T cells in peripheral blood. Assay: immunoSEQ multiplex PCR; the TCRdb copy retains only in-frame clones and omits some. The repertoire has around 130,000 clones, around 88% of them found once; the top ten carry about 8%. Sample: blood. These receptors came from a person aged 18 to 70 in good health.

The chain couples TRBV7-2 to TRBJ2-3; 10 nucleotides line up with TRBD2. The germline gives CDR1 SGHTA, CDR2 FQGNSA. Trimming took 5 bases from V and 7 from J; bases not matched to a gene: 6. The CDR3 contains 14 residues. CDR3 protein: CASSLSGGTNTQYF. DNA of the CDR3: TGTGCCAGCAGCCTTAGCGGGGGGACCAATACGCAGTATTTT.

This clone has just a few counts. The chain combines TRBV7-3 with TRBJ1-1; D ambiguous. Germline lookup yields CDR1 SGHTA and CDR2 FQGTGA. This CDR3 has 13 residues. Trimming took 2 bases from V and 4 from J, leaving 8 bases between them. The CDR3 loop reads CASSLGQFTEAFF. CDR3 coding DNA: TGTGCCAGCAGCTTAGGGCAATTCACTGAAGCTTTCTTT.

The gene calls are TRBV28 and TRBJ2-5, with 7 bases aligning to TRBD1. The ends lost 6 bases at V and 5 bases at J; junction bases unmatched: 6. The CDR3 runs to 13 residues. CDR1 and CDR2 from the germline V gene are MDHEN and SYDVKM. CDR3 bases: TGTGCCAGCAGGGGGGACAGAAGGGAGACCCAGTACTTC. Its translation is CASRGDRRETQYF.

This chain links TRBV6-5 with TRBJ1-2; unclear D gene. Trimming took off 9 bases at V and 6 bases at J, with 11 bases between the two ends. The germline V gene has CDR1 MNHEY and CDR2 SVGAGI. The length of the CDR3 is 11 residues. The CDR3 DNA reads TGTGCCAGGAGTATTGGGCATGGCTACACCTTC. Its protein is CARSIGHGYTF.

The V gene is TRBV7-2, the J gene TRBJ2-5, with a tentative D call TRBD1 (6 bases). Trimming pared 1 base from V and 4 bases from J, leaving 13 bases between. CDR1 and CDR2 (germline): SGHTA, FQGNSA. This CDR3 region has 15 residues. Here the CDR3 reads CASSLGTTGIETQYF. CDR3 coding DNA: TGTGCCAGCAGCTTAGGGACCACAGGGATAGAGACCCAGTACTTC.

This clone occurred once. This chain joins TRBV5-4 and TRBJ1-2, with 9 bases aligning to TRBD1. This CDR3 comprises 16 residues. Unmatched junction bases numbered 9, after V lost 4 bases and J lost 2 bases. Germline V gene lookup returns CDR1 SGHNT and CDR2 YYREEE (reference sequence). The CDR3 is CASSDTGTGKNYGYTF. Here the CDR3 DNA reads TGTGCCAGCAGCGACACCGGGACAGGGAAAAACTATGGCTACACCTTC.

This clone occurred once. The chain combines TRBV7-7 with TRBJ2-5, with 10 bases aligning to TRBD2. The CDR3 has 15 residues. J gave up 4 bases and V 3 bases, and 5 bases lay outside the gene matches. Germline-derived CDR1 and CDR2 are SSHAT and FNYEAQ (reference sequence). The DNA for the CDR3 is TGTGCCAGCAGCTTCGGGTCTAGCGGGGGAGAGACCCAGTACTTC. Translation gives CASSFGSSGGETQYF.

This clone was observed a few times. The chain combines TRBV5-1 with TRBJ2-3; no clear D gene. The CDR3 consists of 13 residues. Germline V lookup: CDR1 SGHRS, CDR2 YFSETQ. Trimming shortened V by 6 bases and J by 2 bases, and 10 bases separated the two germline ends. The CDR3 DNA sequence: TGCGCCAGCAAGTGGGAATTCACAGATACGCAGTATTTT. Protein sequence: CASKWEFTDTQYF.

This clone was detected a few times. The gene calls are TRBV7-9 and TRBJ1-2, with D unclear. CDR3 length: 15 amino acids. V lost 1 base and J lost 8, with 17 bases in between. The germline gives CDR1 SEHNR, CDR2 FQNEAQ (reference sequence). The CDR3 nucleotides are TGTGCCAGCAGCTTAGACGGAACCGTGAGCGTGGGCTACACCTTC. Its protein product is CASSLDGTVSVGYTF.

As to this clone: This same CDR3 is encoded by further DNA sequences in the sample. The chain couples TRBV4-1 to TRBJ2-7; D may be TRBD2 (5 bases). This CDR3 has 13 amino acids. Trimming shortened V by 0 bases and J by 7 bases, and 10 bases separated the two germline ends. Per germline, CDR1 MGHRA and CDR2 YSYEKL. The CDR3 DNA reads TGCGCCAGCAGCCAAGATGCGCCGGGGGAGCAGTACTTC. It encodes CASSQDAPGEQYF.

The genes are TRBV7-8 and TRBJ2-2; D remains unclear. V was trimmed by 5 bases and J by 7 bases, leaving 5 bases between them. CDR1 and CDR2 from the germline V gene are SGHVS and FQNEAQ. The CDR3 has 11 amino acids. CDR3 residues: CASSPSGELFF. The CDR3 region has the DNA TGTGCCAGCAGCCCAAGCGGGGAGCTGTTTTTT. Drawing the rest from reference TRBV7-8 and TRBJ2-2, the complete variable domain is GAGVSQSPRYKVAKRGQDVALRCDPISGHVSLFWYQQALGQGPEFLTYFQNEAQLDKSGLPSDRFFAERPEGSVSTLKIQRTQQEDSAVYLCASSPSGELFFGEGSRLTVL.

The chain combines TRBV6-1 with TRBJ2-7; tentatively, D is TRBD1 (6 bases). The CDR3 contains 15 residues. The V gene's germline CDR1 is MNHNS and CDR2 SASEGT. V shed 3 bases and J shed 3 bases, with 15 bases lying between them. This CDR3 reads CASSDFWTVGYEQYF. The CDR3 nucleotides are TGTGCCAGCAGTGACTTTTGGACAGTAGGCTACGAGCAGTACTTC.

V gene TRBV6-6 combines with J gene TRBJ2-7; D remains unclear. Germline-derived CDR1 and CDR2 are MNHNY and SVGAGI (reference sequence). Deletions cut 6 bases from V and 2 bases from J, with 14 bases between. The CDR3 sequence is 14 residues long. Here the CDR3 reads CASSSTRDTYEQYF. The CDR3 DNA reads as TGTGCCAGCAGCTCTACACGTGATACCTACGAGCAGTACTTC.

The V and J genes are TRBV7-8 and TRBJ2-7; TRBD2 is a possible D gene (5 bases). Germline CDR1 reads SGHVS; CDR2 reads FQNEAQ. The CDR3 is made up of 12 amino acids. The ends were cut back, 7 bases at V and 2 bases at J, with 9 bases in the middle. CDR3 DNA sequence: TGTGCCAGCAAGGTACTAGCCTACGAGCAGTACTTC. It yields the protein CASKVLAYEQYF.

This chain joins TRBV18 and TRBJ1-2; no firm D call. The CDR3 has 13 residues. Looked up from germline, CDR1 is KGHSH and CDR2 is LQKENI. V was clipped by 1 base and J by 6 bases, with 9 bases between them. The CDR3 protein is CASSPRARDGYTF. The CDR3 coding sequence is TGTGCCAGCTCACCACGGGCACGCGATGGCTACACCTTC.

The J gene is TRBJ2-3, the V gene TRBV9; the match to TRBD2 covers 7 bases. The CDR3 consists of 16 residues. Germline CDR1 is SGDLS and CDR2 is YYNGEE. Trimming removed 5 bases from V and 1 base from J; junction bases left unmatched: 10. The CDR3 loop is CASSLTIAGRTDTQYF. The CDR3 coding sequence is TGTGCCAGCAGTCTCACTATAGCGGGTCGCACAGATACGCAGTATTTT.

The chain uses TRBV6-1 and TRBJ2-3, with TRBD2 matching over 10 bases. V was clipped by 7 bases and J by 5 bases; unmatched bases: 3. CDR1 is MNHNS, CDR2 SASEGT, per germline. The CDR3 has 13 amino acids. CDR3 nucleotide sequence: TGTGCCAGCAAACTAGCGGGAAGAGATACGCAGTATTTT. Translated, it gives CASKLAGRDTQYF.

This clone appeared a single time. DNA of the CDR3: TGTGCCAGCAGTACCGACGGATACTATGGCTACACCTTC. Protein: CASSTDGYYGYTF. The chain has TRBV11-2 and TRBJ1-2; no clear D gene. This CDR3 spans 13 amino acids. In germline, CDR1 is SGHAT, CDR2 FQNNGV. The V end was cut by 6 bases, the J end by 3 bases, with 11 bases between. Looking up the rest from reference TRBV11-2 and TRBJ1-2 gives the full variable domain: EAGVAQSPRYKIIEKRQSVAFWCNPISGHATLYWYQQILGQGPKLLIQFQNNGVVDDSQLPKDRFSAERLKGVDSTLKIQPAKLEDSAVYLCASSTDGYYGYTFGSGTRLTVV.

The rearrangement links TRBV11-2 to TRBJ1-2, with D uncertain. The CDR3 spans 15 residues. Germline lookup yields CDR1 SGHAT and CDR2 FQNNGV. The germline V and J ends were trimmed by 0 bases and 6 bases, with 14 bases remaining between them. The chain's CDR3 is CASSLDQMVGHGYTF. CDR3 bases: TGTGCCAGCAGCTTAGATCAGATGGTGGGTCATGGCTACACCTTC.

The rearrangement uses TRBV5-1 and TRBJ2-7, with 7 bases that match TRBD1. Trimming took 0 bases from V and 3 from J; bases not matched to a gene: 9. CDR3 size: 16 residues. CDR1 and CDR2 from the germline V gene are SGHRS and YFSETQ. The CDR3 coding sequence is TGCGCCAGCAGCTTGGCCGGGATAGCAGGGGGCTACGAGCAGTACTTC. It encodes CASSLAGIAGGYEQYF.

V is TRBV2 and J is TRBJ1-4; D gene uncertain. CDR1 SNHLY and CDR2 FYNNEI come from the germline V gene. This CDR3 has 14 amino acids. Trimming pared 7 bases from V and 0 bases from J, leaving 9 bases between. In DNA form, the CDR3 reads TGTGCCAGCAAGAAAGGCTCAACTAATGAAAAACTGTTTTTT. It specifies CASKKGSTNEKLFF.

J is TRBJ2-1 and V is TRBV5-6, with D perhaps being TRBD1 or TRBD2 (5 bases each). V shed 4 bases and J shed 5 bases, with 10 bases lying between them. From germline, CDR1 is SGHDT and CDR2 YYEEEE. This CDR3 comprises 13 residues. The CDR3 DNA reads TGTGCCAGCAGCCCCGGGACCCACAATGAGCAGTTCTTC. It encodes CASSPGTHNEQFF.

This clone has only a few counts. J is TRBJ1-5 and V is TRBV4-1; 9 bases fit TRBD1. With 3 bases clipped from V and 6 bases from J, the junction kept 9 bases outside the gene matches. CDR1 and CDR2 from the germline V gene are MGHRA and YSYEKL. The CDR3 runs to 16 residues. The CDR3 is CASSQDLGQGSQPQHF. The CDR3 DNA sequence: TGCGCCAGCAGCCAGGACCTTGGACAGGGGTCTCAGCCCCAGCATTTT.

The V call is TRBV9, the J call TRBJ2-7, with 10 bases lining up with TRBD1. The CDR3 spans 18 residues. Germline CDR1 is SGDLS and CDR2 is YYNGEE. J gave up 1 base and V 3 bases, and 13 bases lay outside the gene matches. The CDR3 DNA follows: TGTGCCAGCAGCGCCTCTGGGGGGACAGGGGCCCTTTCCTACGAGCAGTACTTC. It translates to CASSASGGTGALSYEQYF.

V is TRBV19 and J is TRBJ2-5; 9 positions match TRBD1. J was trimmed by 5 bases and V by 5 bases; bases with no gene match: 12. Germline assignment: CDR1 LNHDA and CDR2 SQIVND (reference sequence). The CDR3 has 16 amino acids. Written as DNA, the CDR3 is TGTGCCAGTAGTCTCGGGATGGGACAGGGAAGGGAGACCCAGTACTTC. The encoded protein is CASSLGMGQGRETQYF. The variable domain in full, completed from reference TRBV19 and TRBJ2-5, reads DGGITQSPKYLFRKEGQNVTLSCEQNLNHDAMYWYRQDPGQGLRLIYYSQIVNDFQKGDIAEGYSVSREKKESFPLTVTSAQKNPTAFYLCASSLGMGQGRETQYFGPGTRLLVL.

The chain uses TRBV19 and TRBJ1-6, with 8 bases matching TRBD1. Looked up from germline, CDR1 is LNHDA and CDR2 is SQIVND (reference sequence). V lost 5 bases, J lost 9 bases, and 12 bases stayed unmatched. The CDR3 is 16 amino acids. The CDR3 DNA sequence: TGTGCCAGTAGTCCTACCTGGGACAGGCGATCTTCACCCCTCCACTTT. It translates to CASSPTWDRRSSPLHF.